This is a list of T cell receptor beta chains from one sample in a study of OX40 agonist ivuxolimab in advanced cancers. Assay used: immunoSEQ multiplex PCR; TCRdb lists only in-frame clones, some missing. The sample shows about 44,000 clones, about 86% of them seen only once. This material consisted of CD4+ or CD8+ T cells sorted from blood, taken in a trial of the OX40 agonist ivuxolimab. The source of these receptors is an adult with an advanced solid tumor such as melanoma, head and neck, liver or kidney cancer. Each CDR3 is given with its conserved first and last residue. Fields, in order: CDR3 protein, CDR3 DNA, clone size, D gene, J gene, V gene. A D gene is named only where the DNA matches it firmly. Some rows mark clone size as missing; the rest say once, few, many or name a class of expanded clone.

CDR3: CAISESRGRQETQYF
DNA: TGTGCCATCAGTGAGTCGCGGGGGAGGCAAGAGACCCAGTACTTC
size: NA
D: TRBD2
J: TRBJ2-5
V: TRBV10-3

CDR3: CASSQGGPLYGYTF
DNA: TGTGCCAGCAGTCAGGGTGGGCCCCTCTATGGCTACACCTTC
size: NA
D: NA
J: TRBJ1-2
V: TRBV28

CDR3: CASSVEGAGYEQYF
DNA: TGTGCCAGCAGCGTAGAAGGGGCCGGGTACGAGCAGTACTTC
size: NA
D: NA
J: TRBJ2-7
V: TRBV9

CDR3: CAISFTGELFF
DNA: TGTGCCATCAGCTTCACCGGGGAGCTGTTTTTT
size: NA
D: NA
J: TRBJ2-2
V: TRBV10-3

CDR3: CASSPLLVEETQYF
DNA: TGTGCCAGCAGCCCCCTGCTAGTCGAAGAGACCCAGTACTTC
size: NA
D: NA
J: TRBJ2-5
V: TRBV14

CDR3: CASSPIGQNYGYTF
DNA: TGTGCCAGCAGCCCAATCGGACAGAACTATGGCTACACCTTC
size: NA
D: NA
J: TRBJ1-2
V: TRBV4-2

CDR3: CASSPVSGYEKLFF
DNA: TGTGCCAGCAGCCCGGTGTCCGGGTACGAAAAACTGTTTTTT
size: NA
D: NA
J: TRBJ1-4
V: TRBV28

CDR3: CASRGDLQPQHF
DNA: TGTGCCAGCAGGGGGGACCTTCAGCCCCAGCATTTT
size: NA
D: NA
J: TRBJ1-5
V: TRBV2

CDR3: CAWRSRGWSGNTIYF
DNA: TGTGCCTGGAGGTCCAGGGGGTGGTCTGGAAACACCATATATTTT
size: NA
D: TRBD1
J: TRBJ1-3
V: TRBV30

CDR3: CASSPPQTYEQYF
DNA: TGTGCCAGCAGTCCCCCCCAGACCTACGAGCAGTACTTC
size: NA
D: NA
J: TRBJ2-7
V: TRBV27

CDR3: CASSLYGGSGNTIYF
DNA: TGTGCCAGCAGTTTATATGGGGGATCGGGAAACACCATATATTTT
size: NA
D: NA
J: TRBJ1-3
V: TRBV27

CDR3: CAWTTQGANEKLFF
DNA: TGTGCCTGGACCACACAGGGTGCCAATGAAAAACTGTTTTTT
size: NA
D: NA
J: TRBJ1-4
V: TRBV30

CDR3: CASSEGQGAMADTQYF
DNA: TGCGCCAGCAGCGAAGGACAGGGAGCGATGGCAGATACGCAGTATTTT
size: NA
D: TRBD1
J: TRBJ2-3
V: TRBV5-1

CDR3: CASSKIKGQETQYF
DNA: TGTGCCAGCAGCAAAATTAAGGGCCAAGAGACCCAGTACTTC
size: NA
D: NA
J: TRBJ2-5
V: TRBV21-1

CDR3: CASSGPRGQYSPLHF
DNA: TGTGCCAGCAGTGGCCCACGGGGCCAGTATTCACCCCTCCACTTT
size: NA
D: NA
J: TRBJ1-6
V: TRBV2

CDR3: CASSIVRDSEVGYTF
DNA: TGTGCCAGTAGTATAGTCCGGGACAGCGAGGTTGGCTACACCTTC
size: NA
D: TRBD1
J: TRBJ1-2
V: TRBV19

CDR3: CASSPRSGANVLTF
DNA: TGCGCCAGCAGCCCTAGATCTGGGGCCAACGTCCTGACTTTC
size: few
D: NA
J: TRBJ2-6
V: TRBV4-1

CDR3: CASSWGQNTGQPQHF
DNA: TGTGCCAGCAGTTGGGGACAAAACACGGGTCAGCCCCAGCATTTT
size: NA
D: NA
J: TRBJ1-5
V: TRBV6-1

CDR3: CASSAGSNSPLHF
DNA: TGTGCCAGCAGTGCGGGTTCTAATTCACCCCTCCACTTT
size: NA
D: NA
J: TRBJ1-6
V: TRBV6-1

CDR3: CASSPYPDRTGEDGQPQHF
DNA: TGTGCCAGCAGCCCTTACCCCGATCGAACAGGGGAGGACGGGCAGCCCCAGCATTTT
size: NA
D: TRBD1
J: TRBJ1-5
V: TRBV27

CDR3: CAISPGQGLAEAFF
DNA: TGTGCCATCAGTCCGGGACAGGGGTTGGCGGAAGCTTTCTTT
size: NA
D: TRBD1
J: TRBJ1-1
V: TRBV10-3

CDR3: CAWIPGRIATNEKLFF
DNA: TGTGCCTGGATCCCCGGCAGGATCGCAACTAATGAAAAACTGTTTTTT
size: NA
D: NA
J: TRBJ1-4
V: TRBV30

CDR3: CASSQGTSGGPQETQYF
DNA: TGTGCCAGTAGTCAGGGGACTAGCGGGGGACCCCAAGAGACCCAGTACTTC
size: NA
D: TRBD2
J: TRBJ2-5
V: TRBV19

CDR3: CASSYHRDRGLAGGSEEQYF
DNA: TGTGCCAGCAGTTACCACCGGGACAGGGGACTAGCGGGAGGGTCGGAAGAGCAGTACTTC
size: NA
D: TRBD2
J: TRBJ2-7
V: TRBV28

CDR3: CASSEGQGLNTEAFF
DNA: TGCGCCAGCAGCGAAGGACAGGGATTGAACACTGAAGCTTTCTTT
size: NA
D: TRBD1
J: TRBJ1-1
V: TRBV5-1

CDR3: CASSEGPRDETQYF
DNA: TGTGCCAGCAGTGAAGGGCCCCGAGACGAGACCCAGTACTTC
size: NA
D: NA
J: TRBJ2-5
V: TRBV2

CDR3: CASSSQGSGYEQYF
DNA: TGTGCCAGCTCATCACAGGGGAGTGGGTACGAGCAGTACTTC
size: NA
D: TRBD1
J: TRBJ2-7
V: TRBV18

CDR3: CASSEGRNEINTEAFF
DNA: TGCGCCAGCAGTGAAGGCAGGAATGAGATTAACACTGAAGCTTTCTTT
size: once
D: NA
J: TRBJ1-1
V: TRBV5-1

CDR3: CASSPHWGGAREQYF
DNA: TGTGCCAGCAGCCCCCACTGGGGGGGGGCACGCGAGCAGTACTTC
size: NA
D: NA
J: TRBJ2-7
V: TRBV7-2

CDR3: CASSPTTSNEQFF
DNA: TGTGCCAGCAGTCCAACGACTAGCAATGAGCAGTTCTTC
size: NA
D: NA
J: TRBJ2-1
V: TRBV6-9

CDR3: CSGAGGEETQYF
DNA: TGCAGCGGCGCGGGGGGGGAAGAGACCCAGTACTTC
size: NA
D: TRBD2
J: TRBJ2-5
V: TRBV29-1

CDR3: CASSARGLDTSSGNTIYF
DNA: TGTGCCAGCAGCGCCCGGGGGTTGGACACGAGCTCTGGAAACACCATATATTTT
size: few
D: NA
J: TRBJ1-3
V: TRBV7-8

CDR3: CASSGTGTPNTGELFF
DNA: TGTGCCAGCAGCGGAACCGGGACACCTAATACCGGGGAGCTGTTTTTT
size: NA
D: NA
J: TRBJ2-2
V: TRBV5-6

CDR3: CASSQGQGAHTEAFF
DNA: TGTGCCAGCAGCCAGGGACAGGGGGCCCACACTGAAGCTTTCTTT
size: NA
D: TRBD1
J: TRBJ1-1
V: TRBV4-2

CDR3: CASNIVSTQSRANVLTF
DNA: TGTGCCAGCAACATAGTGAGTACACAAAGTCGGGCCAACGTCCTGACTTTC
size: NA
D: NA
J: TRBJ2-6
V: TRBV5-2

CDR3: CATQGTGGDEQFF
DNA: TGTGCCACCCAAGGGACAGGGGGCGACGAGCAGTTCTTC
size: once
D: TRBD1
J: TRBJ2-1
V: TRBV7-9

CDR3: CASSSGFNQPQHF
DNA: TGTGCCAGCAGCTCCGGGTTCAATCAGCCCCAGCATTTT
size: medium-sized
D: NA
J: TRBJ1-5
V: TRBV7-9

CDR3: CASSLGGEGIPLSGANVLTF
DNA: TGTGCCAGCAGTTTAGGGGGAGAAGGGATACCCCTCTCTGGGGCCAACGTCCTGACTTTC
size: NA
D: NA
J: TRBJ2-6
V: TRBV28

CDR3: CAWSPQGLTRYF
DNA: TGTGCCTGGAGTCCCCAGGGTCTCACTAGGTACTTC
size: once
D: NA
J: TRBJ2-7
V: TRBV30

CDR3: CASSGGGVYEQYF
DNA: TGTGCCAGCTCGGGCGGGGGGGTTTACGAGCAGTACTTC
size: NA
D: TRBD2
J: TRBJ2-7
V: TRBV27

CDR3: CASSQVEGINQPQHF
DNA: TGTGCCAGCAGCCAAGTAGAGGGGATCAATCAGCCCCAGCATTTT
size: NA
D: NA
J: TRBJ1-5
V: TRBV4-2

CDR3: CASSPDRTYGYTF
DNA: TGCGCCAGCAGCCCGGACAGGACTTATGGCTACACCTTC
size: once
D: TRBD1
J: TRBJ1-2
V: TRBV5-1

CDR3: CASSGIYRGREETQYF
DNA: TGTGCCAGTAGTGGAATCTACAGGGGGCGGGAAGAGACCCAGTACTTC
size: NA
D: TRBD1
J: TRBJ2-5
V: TRBV19

CDR3: CASSAPDRGNEKLFF
DNA: TGTGCCAGCAGCGCCCCGGACAGGGGTAATGAAAAACTGTTTTTT
size: NA
D: TRBD1
J: TRBJ1-4
V: TRBV7-8

CDR3: CASSPPPPPVGYTF
DNA: TGTGCCAGCAGCCCCCCCCCACCCCCCGTTGGCTACACCTTC
size: NA
D: NA
J: TRBJ1-2
V: TRBV5-4

CDR3: CASSPTSGGGETQYF
DNA: TGTGCCAGCAGCCCGACTAGCGGGGGCGGGGAGACCCAGTACTTC
size: NA
D: TRBD2
J: TRBJ2-5
V: TRBV7-8

CDR3: CASSPQGGNQPQHF
DNA: TGTGCCAGCAGCCCACAGGGGGGCAATCAGCCCCAGCATTTT
size: NA
D: TRBD1
J: TRBJ1-5
V: TRBV7-6

CDR3: CASSVGQGISSGYTF
DNA: TGTGCCAGCAGCGTAGGACAGGGTATCTCGTCCGGCTACACCTTC
size: NA
D: TRBD1
J: TRBJ1-2
V: TRBV9

CDR3: CASSPYGDGETQYF
DNA: TGTGCCAGCAGCCCTTACGGGGATGGAGAGACCCAGTACTTC
size: NA
D: NA
J: TRBJ2-5
V: TRBV2

CDR3: CASSGEGLTGELFF
DNA: TGCGCCAGCAGCGGGGAGGGATTAACCGGGGAGCTGTTTTTT
size: NA
D: TRBD2
J: TRBJ2-2
V: TRBV5-1

CDR3: CSASRYYGYTF
DNA: TGCAGTGCTAGCCGGTACTATGGCTACACCTTC
size: few
D: NA
J: TRBJ1-2
V: TRBV20-1

CDR3: CASSFNDRANSPLHF
DNA: TGTGCCAGCAGTTTCAACGACAGGGCAAATTCACCCCTCCACTTT
size: once
D: TRBD1
J: TRBJ1-6
V: TRBV27

CDR3: CASSQESGGSNQPQHF
DNA: TGCGCCAGCAGCCAAGAATCTGGGGGGTCCAATCAGCCCCAGCATTTT
size: NA
D: NA
J: TRBJ1-5
V: TRBV4-3

CDR3: CSVTGPAATEAFF
DNA: TGCAGCGTCACCGGGCCAGCCGCCACTGAAGCTTTCTTT
size: NA
D: NA
J: TRBJ1-1
V: TRBV29-1

CDR3: CAWQRGAGSYNEQFF
DNA: TGTGCCTGGCAACGGGGAGCGGGATCCTACAATGAGCAGTTCTTC
size: NA
D: TRBD2
J: TRBJ2-1
V: TRBV30

CDR3: CASSLGSGTVVSPLHF
DNA: TGTGCCAGCAGCTTAGGATCAGGGACAGTGGTCTCACCCCTCCACTTT
size: NA
D: TRBD1
J: TRBJ1-6
V: TRBV7-6

CDR3: CASKGTSGMYEQYF
DNA: TGTGCCAGCAAAGGGACTAGCGGGATGTACGAGCAGTACTTC
size: NA
D: TRBD2
J: TRBJ2-7
V: TRBV11-2